Presented here are 28 T cell receptor beta chains from one specimen sequenced in a study of cytomegalovirus exposure and HLA in healthy donors. The PCR made use of 60 Vbeta and 13 Jbeta primers. Sequenced by immunoSEQ multiplex PCR; TCRdb stores in-frame clones only, minus some. The sample data list fewer than 100,000 clones. The sequencing sample was made of PBMCs. The receptors shown here come from a man aged 45-65 years in good health and CMV-seronegative.

V gene TRBV30 combines with J gene TRBJ2-3; 7 nucleotides line up with TRBD2. This CDR3 is built from 13 residues. Per the germline V gene, CDR1 is GTSNPN and CDR2 is SVGIG (reference sequence). With V trimmed by 2 bases and J by 6 bases, 5 bases remained unmatched. CDR3 loop: CAWSRLAPDTQYF. The CDR3 DNA reads as TGTGCCTGGAGTCGACTAGCACCCGATACGCAGTATTTT.

The CDR3 nucleotides are TGTGCCAGCTCACCCCAAGGACAGGGAAATCAGCCCCAGCATTTT. This translates into CASSPQGQGNQPQHF. This chain connects TRBV18 to TRBJ1-5; 8 bases map to TRBD1. The CDR3 has 15 residues. Germline V gene sequence: CDR1 KGHSH, CDR2 LQKENI. Trimming at V came to 3 bases and at J to 4 bases, leaving 5 bases not matched to a gene.

The rearrangement links TRBV5-6 to TRBJ2-2; 8 bases line up with TRBD1. The germline gives CDR1 SGHDT, CDR2 YYEEEE. This CDR3 spans 16 amino acids. V lost 5 bases to trimming and J lost 1 base; unmatched junction nucleotides: 7. The CDR3 region is CASRKLGTGNTGELFF. Written as DNA, the CDR3 is TGTGCCAGCAGAAAGTTAGGGACAGGGAACACCGGGGAGCTGTTTTTT.

CDR3 sequence (DNA): TGTGCCAGCAGCCAAAGCCGGACAGGTGGTGAGCAGTTCTTC. It specifies CASSQSRTGGEQFF. V usage is TRBV11-2 and J usage is TRBJ2-1; 7 bases are shared with TRBD1. V lost 5 bases, J lost 9 bases, and 10 bases stayed unmatched. The CDR3 contains 14 residues. Germline CDR1 reads SGHAT; CDR2 reads FQNNGV.

This chain uses TRBV6-1 with TRBJ2-1; 8 positions agree with TRBD1. Germline V gives CDR1 MNHNS, CDR2 SASEGT. CDR3 length: 15 amino acids. After removal of 8 bases from V and 3 bases from J, the junction contained 9 bases not matched to a gene. CDR3 nucleotides: TGTGCCAGCTCTACCCGGACAGGGAGCTACAATGAGCAGTTCTTC. It codes for CASSTRTGSYNEQFF.

DNA of the CDR3: TGTGCCAGCAGTACCGGGGGCAATCAGCCCCAGCATTTT. Encoded protein: CASSTGGNQPQHF. The chain links TRBV28 to TRBJ1-5; the D is unclear. Germline lookup yields CDR1 MDHEN and CDR2 SYDVKM. The CDR3 is 13 amino acids. V gave up 5 bases and J gave up 2 bases, with 7 bases separating them.

The chain recombines TRBV4-3 with TRBJ2-1; 9 bases match TRBD1. This CDR3 comprises 16 residues. CDR1 is LGHNA and CDR2 is YSLEER in the germline V gene. After removal of 4 bases from V and 9 bases from J, the junction contained 13 bases not matched to a gene. The CDR3 DNA reads as TGCGCCAGCAGCCGTGCGGTGGGACAGGGTTGGGGTGAGCAGTTCTTC. Protein product: CASSRAVGQGWGEQFF.

The rearrangement joins TRBV7-2 to TRBJ2-6; 8 bases are a match to TRBD1. The CDR3 is 16 residues long. Trimming cost V 5 bases and J 2 bases; bases outside gene matches: 5. Germline-derived CDR1 and CDR2 are SGHTA and FQGNSA. CDR3 nucleotide sequence: TGTGCCAGCAGCGTCGGACAGGGAGCTGGGGCCAACGTCCTGACTTTC. Translating it yields CASSVGQGAGANVLTF. The complete variable domain, with remaining parts taken from reference TRBV7-2 and TRBJ2-6, reads GAGVSQSPSNKVTEKGKDVELRCDPISGHTALYWYRQSLGQGLEFLIYFQGNSAPDKSGLPSDRFSAERTGGSVSTLTIQRTQQEDSAVYLCASSVGQGAGANVLTFGAGSRLTVL.

V and J are TRBV7-8 and TRBJ2-3; a weak D match, TRBD1 (6 bases). V gave up 4 bases and J gave up 4 bases, with 18 bases separating them. The CDR3 length is 16 residues. Germline CDR1 reads SGHVS; CDR2 reads FQNEAQ. CDR3 loop: CASSSLQGRNADTQYF. DNA of the CDR3: TGTGCCAGCAGCTCCCTACAGGGCAGGAACGCAGATACGCAGTATTTT.

V and J are TRBV5-5 and TRBJ1-5; 7 bases line up with TRBD1. CDR1 and CDR2 (germline): SGHKS, YYEKEE (reference sequence). V was pared by 4 bases and J by 7 bases, with 11 bases of the junction left unmatched. The CDR3 loop spans 15 amino acids. The CDR3 loop reads CASSPSTGYGQPQHF. CDR3 sequence (DNA): TGTGCCAGCAGCCCATCGACAGGGTATGGACAGCCCCAGCATTTT.

The chain links TRBV19 to TRBJ1-5; D perhaps matches TRBD1 (6 bases). Germline loops: CDR1 LNHDA, CDR2 SQIVND (reference sequence). V lost 8 bases, J lost 2 bases, and 13 bases lay in between. This CDR3 is built from 14 residues. CDR3 DNA: TGTGCCAGTCATCGGACAGCGGGCAATCAGCCCCAGCATTTT. Residues: CASHRTAGNQPQHF.

The chain is built from TRBV6-5 and TRBJ2-7; 8 positions match TRBD2. The germline gives CDR1 MNHEY, CDR2 SVGAGI. The CDR3 is 15 amino acids. V lost 2 bases, J lost 3 bases, and 6 bases stayed unmatched. The CDR3 nucleotides read TGTGCCAGCAGTTACGGGGTAGCGGGGTACTACGAGCAGTACTTC. Its translation: CASSYGVAGYYEQYF.

The gene calls are TRBV5-1 and TRBJ1-3; D is unresolved. CDR1 and CDR2 (germline): SGHRS, YFSETQ. The CDR3 has 15 amino acids. V was pared by 0 bases and J by 4 bases, with 11 bases between. The CDR3 DNA follows: TGCGCCAGCAGCTTGGCCGGGGTTACCGGAAACACCATATATTTT. It specifies CASSLAGVTGNTIYF.

The chain joins TRBV6-5 to TRBJ2-7; weak D call: TRBD2 (6 bases). CDR1 MNHEY and CDR2 SVGAGI come from the germline V gene. CDR3 length: 15 amino acids. Trimming left V 6 bases short and J 2 bases short, with 17 bases between. CDR3 sequence reads: CASRPRQREAYEQYF. The CDR3, as DNA: TGTGCCAGCAGACCCCGACAGAGGGAGGCCTACGAGCAGTACTTC.

This rearrangement joins TRBV5-1 to TRBJ1-6; D is possibly TRBD1 (6 bases). Trimming took off 4 bases at V and 6 bases at J, with 11 bases between the two ends. Germline-derived CDR1 and CDR2 are SGHRS and YFSETQ. CDR3 length: 14 residues. The CDR3 loop reads CASSRTDTNSPLHF. The CDR3 coding sequence is TGCGCCAGCAGCCGGACAGATACTAATTCACCCCTCCACTTT.

The CDR3 reads CAISEFRDRNTGELFF. The CDR3 coding sequence is TGTGCCATCAGTGAGTTCCGGGACAGGAACACCGGGGAGCTGTTTTTT. V gene TRBV10-3 combines with J gene TRBJ2-2, with 7 bases identical to TRBD1. Germline CDR1 and CDR2: ENHRY and SYGVKD. CDR3 length: 16 residues. J was trimmed by 1 base and V by 1 base; bases with no gene match: 3.

Remarks on this clone: The junction differs from germline at one of its ends, possibly a read error. The rearrangement joins TRBV7-7 to TRBJ2-2, with D hard to call. Per the germline V gene, CDR1 is SSHAT and CDR2 is FNYEAQ (reference sequence). The length of the CDR3 is 14 residues. The DNA for the CDR3 is TGTGCTAGCAGCTTAGTTGGAGAAACCGGGGAGCTGTTTTTT. It yields the protein CASSLVGETGELFF.

The chain is built from TRBV6-6 and TRBJ2-3; D possibly corresponds to TRBD2 (6 bases). V was cut by 5 bases and J by 6 bases, with 21 bases left in between. The CDR3 is 16 amino acids. Germline CDR1 reads MNHNY; CDR2 reads SVGAGI (reference sequence). The CDR3 DNA reads as TGTGCCAGCAGTGGCCCTAGCGACCCCCAGGGCGATACGCAGTATTTT. Amino acids: CASSGPSDPQGDTQYF.

The chain employs TRBV19 and TRBJ2-1, with TRBD2 matching 7 bases. The CDR3 is made up of 14 amino acids. Per the germline V gene, CDR1 is LNHDA and CDR2 is SQIVND (reference sequence). V lost 5 bases to trimming and J lost 7 bases; unmatched junction nucleotides: 8. CDR3 DNA: TGTGCCAGTAGTCGGACTAGTTCCAGGAATGAGCAGTTCTTC. This gives the protein CASSRTSSRNEQFF.

The chain links TRBV7-8 to TRBJ1-6, with D possibly matching TRBD1 (6 bases). Trimming removed 7 bases from V and 10 bases from J, with 26 bases in between. The CDR3 runs to 17 residues. The germline V gene encodes CDR1 SGHVS and CDR2 FQNEAQ. CDR3 nucleotide sequence: TGTGCCAGCAAGGGGATGGGACAAACAGGGAGTAACTCACCCCTCCACTTT. Translation gives CASKGMGQTGSNSPLHF.

The rearrangement links TRBV6-5 to TRBJ2-3; tentatively, D is TRBD2 (5 bases). The CDR3 totals 14 residues. The germline gives CDR1 MNHEY, CDR2 SVGAGI. V dropped 9 bases and J dropped 0 bases, with 13 bases sitting between them. CDR3 region: CASRSGTSTDTQYF. The CDR3 coding sequence is TGTGCCAGTAGAAGCGGAACGAGCACAGATACGCAGTATTTT.

The chain joins TRBV6-6 to TRBJ1-2; no clear D. The V end was cut by 6 bases, the J end by 8 bases, with 16 bases between. The CDR3 is 13 residues long. CDR1 MNHNY and CDR2 SVGAGI come from the germline V gene (reference sequence). Here the CDR3 reads CASSTPLVVGYTF. As DNA, the CDR3 is TGTGCCAGCAGCACACCTCTTGTGGTGGGCTACACCTTC.

The chain carries TRBV5-4 and TRBJ2-1, with a possible D match to TRBD2 (7 bases). The CDR3 totals 16 residues. Germline loops: CDR1 SGHNT, CDR2 YYREEE (reference sequence). Trimming took 0 bases from V and 3 from J, leaving 13 bases between them. CDR3 loop: CASSLGGGGYYNEQFF. DNA of the CDR3: TGTGCCAGCAGCTTGGGAGGCGGGGGCTACTACAATGAGCAGTTCTTC.

This chain uses TRBV4-1 with TRBJ1-2; perhaps TRBD1 as D (6 bases). Trimming took 0 bases from V and 8 from J, leaving 13 bases between them. The germline CDR1 and CDR2 sequences are MGHRA and YSYEKL. CDR3 length: 14 amino acids. This CDR3 is CASSQDLGAKGYTF. In DNA, the CDR3 is TGCGCCAGCAGCCAAGATCTGGGGGCGAAAGGCTACACCTTC.

The chain uses TRBV6-1 and TRBJ2-3, with a tentative D call TRBD2 (5 bases). The CDR3 consists of 14 residues. Germline V gene lookup returns CDR1 MNHNS and CDR2 SASEGT. Trimming cost V 6 bases and J 0 bases, with 10 bases left between them. The CDR3 bases are TGTGCCAGCAGGTCGCGGGTTAGCACAGATACGCAGTATTTT. Its translation is CASRSRVSTDTQYF.

V and J are TRBV18 and TRBJ1-1; D might be TRBD1 (5 bases). CDR1 is KGHSH and CDR2 is LQKENI in the germline V gene. V gave up 0 bases and J gave up 5 bases, with 10 bases separating them. This CDR3 is built from 14 residues. The CDR3 here is CASSPPSGGTEAFF. CDR3 DNA: TGTGCCAGCTCACCACCCTCTGGGGGGACTGAAGCTTTCTTT.

The chain employs TRBV25-1 and TRBJ1-6; tentatively, D is TRBD1 (6 bases). Trimming pared 1 base from V and 4 bases from J, leaving 17 bases between. CDR3 length: 18 residues. Germline lookup yields CDR1 MGHDK and CDR2 SYGVNS. The CDR3 coding sequence is TGTGCCAGCAGTGAATTTTGGTCAGGGGCAAGTTATAATTCACCCCTCCACTTT. It is translated as CASSEFWSGASYNSPLHF.

This sequence joins TRBV9 and TRBJ1-1, with D tentatively TRBD1 (5 bases). Trimming left V 0 bases short and J 10 bases short, with 16 bases between. The CDR3 has 14 residues. The germline CDR1 and CDR2 sequences are SGDLS and YYNGEE. The chain's CDR3 is CASSVAQGTGAAFF. The CDR3 coding sequence is TGTGCCAGCAGCGTAGCGCAAGGGACGGGAGCAGCTTTCTTT. The whole variable domain, remainder taken from reference TRBV9 and TRBJ1-1, is DSGVTQTPKHLITATGQRVTLRCSPRSGDLSVYWYQQSLDQGLQFLIQYYNGEERAKGNILERFSAQQFPDLHSELNLSSLELGDSALYFCASSVAQGTGAAFFGQGTRLTVV.